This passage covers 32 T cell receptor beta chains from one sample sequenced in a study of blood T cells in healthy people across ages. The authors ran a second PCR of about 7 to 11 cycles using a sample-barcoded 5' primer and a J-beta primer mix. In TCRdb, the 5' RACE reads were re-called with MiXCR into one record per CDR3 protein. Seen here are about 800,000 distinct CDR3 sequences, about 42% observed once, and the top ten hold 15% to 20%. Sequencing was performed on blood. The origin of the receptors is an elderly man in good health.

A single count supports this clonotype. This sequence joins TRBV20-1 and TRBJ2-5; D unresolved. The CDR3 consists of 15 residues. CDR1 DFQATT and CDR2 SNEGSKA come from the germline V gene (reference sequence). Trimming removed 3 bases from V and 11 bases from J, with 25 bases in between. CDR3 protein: CSASSPRTGSYEQYF. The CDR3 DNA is TGCAGTGCTAGTTCCCCTCGGACCGGAAGTTATGAGCAGTACTTC.

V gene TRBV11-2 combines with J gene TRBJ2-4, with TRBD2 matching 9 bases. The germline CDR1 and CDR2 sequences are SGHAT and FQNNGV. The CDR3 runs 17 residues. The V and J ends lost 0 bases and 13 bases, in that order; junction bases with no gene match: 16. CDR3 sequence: CASSLEAGGLKWNEQYF. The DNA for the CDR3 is TGTGCCAGCAGCTTAGAAGCGGGGGGTCTGAAATGGAATGAGCAGTACTTC.

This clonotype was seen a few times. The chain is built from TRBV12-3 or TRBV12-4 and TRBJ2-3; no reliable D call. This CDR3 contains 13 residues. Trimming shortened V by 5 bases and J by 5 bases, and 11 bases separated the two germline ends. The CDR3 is CASSPSLEDTQYF. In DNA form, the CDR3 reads TGTGCCAGCAGTCCCTCCCTAGAAGATACGCAGTATTTT.

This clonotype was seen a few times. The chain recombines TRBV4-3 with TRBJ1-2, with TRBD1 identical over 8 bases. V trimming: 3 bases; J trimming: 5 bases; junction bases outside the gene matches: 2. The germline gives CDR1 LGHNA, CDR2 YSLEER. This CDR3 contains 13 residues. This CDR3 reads CASSQTGVYGYTF. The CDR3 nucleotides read TGCGCCAGCAGCCAGACAGGGGTGTATGGCTACACCTTC.

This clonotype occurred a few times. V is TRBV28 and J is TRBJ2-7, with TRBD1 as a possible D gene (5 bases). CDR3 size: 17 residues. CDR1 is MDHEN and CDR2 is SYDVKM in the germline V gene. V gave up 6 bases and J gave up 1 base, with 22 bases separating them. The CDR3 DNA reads TGTGCCAGCAGCATAGGGCCCCGACAGCCAAAATCCTACGAGCAGTACTTC. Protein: CASSIGPRQPKSYEQYF.

The CDR3 is CATSLSYGYTF. The CDR3 coding sequence is TGTGCCACCTCCCTGAGCTATGGCTACACCTTC. The chain uses TRBV2 and TRBJ1-2; D not certain. Germline V CDR1 and CDR2: SNHLY, FYNNEI. With 10 bases removed from V and 4 bases from J, the gap between germline ends came to 10 bases. The CDR3 runs 11 residues.

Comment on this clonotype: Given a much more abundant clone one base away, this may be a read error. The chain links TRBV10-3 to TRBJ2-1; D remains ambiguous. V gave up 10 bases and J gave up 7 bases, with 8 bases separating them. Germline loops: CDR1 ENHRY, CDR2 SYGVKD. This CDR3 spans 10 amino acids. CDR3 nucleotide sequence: TGTGCCACGAGGCAAAATGAGCAGTTCTTC. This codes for CATRQNEQFF.

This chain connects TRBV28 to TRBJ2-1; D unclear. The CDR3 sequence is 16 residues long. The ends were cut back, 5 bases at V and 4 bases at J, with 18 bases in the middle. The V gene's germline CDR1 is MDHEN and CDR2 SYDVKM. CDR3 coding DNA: TGTGCCAGCAGTCCCTCGGCCGAGATGGGGTACAATGAGCAGTTCTTC. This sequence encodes CASSPSAEMGYNEQFF.

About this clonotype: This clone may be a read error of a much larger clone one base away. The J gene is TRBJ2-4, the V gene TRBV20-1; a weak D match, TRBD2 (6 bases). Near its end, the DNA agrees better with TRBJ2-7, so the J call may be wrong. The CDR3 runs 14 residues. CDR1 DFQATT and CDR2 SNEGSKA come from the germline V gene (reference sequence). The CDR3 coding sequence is TGCAGTGGCCGCCAGCGGGCCTACCCCTACGAGCAGTACTTC. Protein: CSGRQRAYPYEQYF.

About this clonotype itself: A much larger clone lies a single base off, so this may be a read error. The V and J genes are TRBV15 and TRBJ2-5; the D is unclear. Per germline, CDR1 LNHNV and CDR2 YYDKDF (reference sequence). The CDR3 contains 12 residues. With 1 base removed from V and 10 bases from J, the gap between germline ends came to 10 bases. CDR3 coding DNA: TGTGCCACCAGCAGAGTTTACTACAGCCAGTACTTC. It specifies CATSRVYYSQYF.

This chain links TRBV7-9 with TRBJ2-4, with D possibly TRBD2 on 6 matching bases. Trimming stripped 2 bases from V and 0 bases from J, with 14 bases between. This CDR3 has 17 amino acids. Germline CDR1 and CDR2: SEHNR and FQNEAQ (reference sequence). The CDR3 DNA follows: TGTGCCAGCAGCTTAAGGTCAGCGGGTCTAGCCAAAAACATTCAGTACTTC. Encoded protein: CASSLRSAGLAKNIQYF.

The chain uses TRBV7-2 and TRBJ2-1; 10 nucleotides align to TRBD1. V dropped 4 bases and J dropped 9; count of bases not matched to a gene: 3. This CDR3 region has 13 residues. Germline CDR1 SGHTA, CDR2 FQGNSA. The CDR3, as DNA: TGTGCCAGCAGCTCGACAGGGGGCCTTGAGCAGTTCTTC. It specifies CASSSTGGLEQFF.

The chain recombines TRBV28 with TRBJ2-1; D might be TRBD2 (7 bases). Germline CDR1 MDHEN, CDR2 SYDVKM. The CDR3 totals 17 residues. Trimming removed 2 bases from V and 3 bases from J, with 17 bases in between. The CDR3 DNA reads TGTGCCAGCAGTTTACTCGGCGGGGGCGTCGGCTACAATGAGCAGTTCTTC. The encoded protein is CASSLLGGGVGYNEQFF.

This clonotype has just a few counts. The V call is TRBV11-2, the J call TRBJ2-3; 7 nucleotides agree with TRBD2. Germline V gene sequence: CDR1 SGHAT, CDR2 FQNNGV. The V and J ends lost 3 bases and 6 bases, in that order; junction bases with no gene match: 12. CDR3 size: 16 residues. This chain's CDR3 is CASSFTSVAMGDTQYF. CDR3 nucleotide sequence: TGTGCCAGCAGCTTCACTAGCGTAGCCATGGGCGATACGCAGTATTTT.

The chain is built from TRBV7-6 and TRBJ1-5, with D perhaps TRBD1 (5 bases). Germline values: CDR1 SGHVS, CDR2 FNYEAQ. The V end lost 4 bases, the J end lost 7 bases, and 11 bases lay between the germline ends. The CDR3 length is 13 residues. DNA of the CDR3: TGTGCCAGCAGCTCGGGACCCGAACAGCCCCAGCATTTT. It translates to CASSSGPEQPQHF.

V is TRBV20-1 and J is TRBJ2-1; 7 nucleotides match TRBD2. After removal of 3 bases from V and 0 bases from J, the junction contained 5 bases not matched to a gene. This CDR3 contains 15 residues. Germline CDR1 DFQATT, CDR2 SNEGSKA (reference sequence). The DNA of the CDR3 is TGCAGTGCTAGGGGCCGCGGGGGCTCCTACAATGAGCAGTTCTTC. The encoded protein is CSARGRGGSYNEQFF.

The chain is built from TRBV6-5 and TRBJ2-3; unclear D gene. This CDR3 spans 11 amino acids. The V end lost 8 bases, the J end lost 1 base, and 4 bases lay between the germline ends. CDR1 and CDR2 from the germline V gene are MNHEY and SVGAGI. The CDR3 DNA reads TGTGCCAGCGGGGGCACAGATACGCAGTATTTT. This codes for CASGGTDTQYF.

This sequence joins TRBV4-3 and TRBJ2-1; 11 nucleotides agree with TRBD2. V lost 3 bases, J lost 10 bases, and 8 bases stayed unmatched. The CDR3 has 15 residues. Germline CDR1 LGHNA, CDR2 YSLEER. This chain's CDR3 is CASSHFSGRASEQFF. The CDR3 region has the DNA TGCGCCAGCAGCCATTTTAGCGGGAGGGCCTCGGAGCAGTTCTTC.

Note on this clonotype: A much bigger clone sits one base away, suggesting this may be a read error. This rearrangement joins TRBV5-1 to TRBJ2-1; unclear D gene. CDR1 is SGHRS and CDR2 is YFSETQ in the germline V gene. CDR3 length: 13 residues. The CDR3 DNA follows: TGCGCCCGCAGCGCGCACGATTTCGTGGAGCAGTTCTTC. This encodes CARSAHDFVEQFF.

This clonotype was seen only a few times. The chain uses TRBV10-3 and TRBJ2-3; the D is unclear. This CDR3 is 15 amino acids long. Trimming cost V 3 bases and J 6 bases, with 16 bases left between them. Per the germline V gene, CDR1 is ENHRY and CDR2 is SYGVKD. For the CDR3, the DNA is TGTGCCATCAGTGAAGGTGACGCGAAGAAGGATACGCAGTATTTT. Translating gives CAISEGDAKKDTQYF.

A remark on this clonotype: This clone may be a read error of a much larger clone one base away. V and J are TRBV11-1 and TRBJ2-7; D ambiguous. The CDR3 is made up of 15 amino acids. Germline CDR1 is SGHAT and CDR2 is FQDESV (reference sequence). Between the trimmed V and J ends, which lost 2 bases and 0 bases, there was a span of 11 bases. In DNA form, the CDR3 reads TGTGCCAGCAGCTTAAACCCGACCGGCTCCTACGAGCAGTACTTC. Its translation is CASSLNPTGSYEQYF.

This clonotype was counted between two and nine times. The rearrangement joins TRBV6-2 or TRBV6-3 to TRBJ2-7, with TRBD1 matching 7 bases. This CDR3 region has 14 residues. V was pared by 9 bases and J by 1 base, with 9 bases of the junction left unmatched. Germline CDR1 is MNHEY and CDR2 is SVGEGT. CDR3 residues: CASRGQAISYEQYF. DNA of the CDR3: TGTGCCAGTAGAGGACAGGCGATATCCTACGAGCAGTACTTC.

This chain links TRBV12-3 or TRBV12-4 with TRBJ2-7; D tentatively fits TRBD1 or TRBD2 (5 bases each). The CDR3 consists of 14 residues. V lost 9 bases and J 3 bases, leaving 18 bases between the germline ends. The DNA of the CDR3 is TGTGCCAGTAGTGTCGGCCCGAGGGGCTACGAGCAGTACTTC. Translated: CASSVGPRGYEQYF.

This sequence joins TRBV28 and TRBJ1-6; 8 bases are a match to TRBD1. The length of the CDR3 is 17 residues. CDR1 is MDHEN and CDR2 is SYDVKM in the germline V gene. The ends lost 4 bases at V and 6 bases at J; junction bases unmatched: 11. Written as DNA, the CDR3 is TGTGCCAGCAGTTCCTCATCTAGGACAGGGCTTAATTCACCCCTCCACTTT. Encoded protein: CASSSSSRTGLNSPLHF.

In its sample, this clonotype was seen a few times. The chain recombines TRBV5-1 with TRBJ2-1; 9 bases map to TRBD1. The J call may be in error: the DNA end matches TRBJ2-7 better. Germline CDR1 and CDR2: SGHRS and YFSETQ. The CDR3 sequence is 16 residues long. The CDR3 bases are TGCGCCAGCAACCTCGACGGACAGGGGATTGGCAACGAGCAGTACTTC. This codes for CASNLDGQGIGNEQYF.

CDR3: CASKSRETQYF. CDR3 coding DNA: TGTGCCAGTAAATCCCGTGAGACCCAGTACTTC. The J gene is TRBJ2-5, the V gene TRBV28; D gene unclear. V lost 9 bases to trimming and J lost 5 bases, with 10 bases between them. The CDR3 runs to 11 residues. Germline V gene data show CDR1 as MDHEN and CDR2 as SYDVKM.

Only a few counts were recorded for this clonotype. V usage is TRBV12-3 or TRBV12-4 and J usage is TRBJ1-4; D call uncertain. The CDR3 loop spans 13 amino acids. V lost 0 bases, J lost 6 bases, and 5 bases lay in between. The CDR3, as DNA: TGTGCCAGCAGTTTAGCGCGGGATGAAAAACTGTTTTTT. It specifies CASSLARDEKLFF.

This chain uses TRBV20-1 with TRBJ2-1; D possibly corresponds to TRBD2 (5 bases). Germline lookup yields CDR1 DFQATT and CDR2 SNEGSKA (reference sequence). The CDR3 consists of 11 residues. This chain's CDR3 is CSAALKEVEFF. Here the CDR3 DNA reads TGCAGCGCCGCCTTGAAGGAGGTGGAGTTCTTC.

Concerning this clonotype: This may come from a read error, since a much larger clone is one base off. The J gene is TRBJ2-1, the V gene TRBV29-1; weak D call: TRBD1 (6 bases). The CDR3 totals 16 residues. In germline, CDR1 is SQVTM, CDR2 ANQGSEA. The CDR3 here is CSIEGTELRGYNEQFF. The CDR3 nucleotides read TGCAGCATTGAGGGGACCGAACTGAGGGGGTACAATGAGCAGTTCTTC.

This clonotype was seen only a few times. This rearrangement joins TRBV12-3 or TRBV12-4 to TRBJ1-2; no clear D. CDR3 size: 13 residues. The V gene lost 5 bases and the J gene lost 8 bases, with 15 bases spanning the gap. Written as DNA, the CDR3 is TGTGCCAGCAGTCCCGCTTCGGTGGGCGGCTACACCTTC. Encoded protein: CASSPASVGGYTF.

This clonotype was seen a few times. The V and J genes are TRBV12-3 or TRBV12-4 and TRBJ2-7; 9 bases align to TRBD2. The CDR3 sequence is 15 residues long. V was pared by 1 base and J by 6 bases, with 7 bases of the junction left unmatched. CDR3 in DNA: TGTGCCAGCAGTTTAGGTAGTCTAGCGGGATCCGAGCAGTACTTC. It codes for CASSLGSLAGSEQYF.

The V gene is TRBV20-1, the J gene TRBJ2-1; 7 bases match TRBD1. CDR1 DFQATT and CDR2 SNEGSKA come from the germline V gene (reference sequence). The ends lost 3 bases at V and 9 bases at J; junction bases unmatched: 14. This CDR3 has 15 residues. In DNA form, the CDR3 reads TGCAGTGCTAGTAAGGTGACAGGGAATTATGCTGAGCAGTTCTTC. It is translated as CSASKVTGNYAEQFF.